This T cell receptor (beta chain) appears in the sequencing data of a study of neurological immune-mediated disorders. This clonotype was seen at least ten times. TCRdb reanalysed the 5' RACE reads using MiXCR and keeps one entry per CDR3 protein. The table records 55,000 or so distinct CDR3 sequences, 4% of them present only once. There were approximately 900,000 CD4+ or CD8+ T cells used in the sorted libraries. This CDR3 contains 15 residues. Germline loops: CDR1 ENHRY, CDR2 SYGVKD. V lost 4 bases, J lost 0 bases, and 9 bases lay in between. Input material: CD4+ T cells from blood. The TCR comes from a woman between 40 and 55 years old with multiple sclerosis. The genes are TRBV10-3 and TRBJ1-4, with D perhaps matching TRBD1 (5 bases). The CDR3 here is CAISGGPTTNEKLFF. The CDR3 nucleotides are TGTGCCATCAGTGGGGGCCCAACAACTAATGAAAAACTGTTTTTT.